This T cell receptor (beta chain) was retrieved from a study of control samples from healthy donors and cancer patients. V dropped 8 bases and J dropped 5; count of bases not matched to a gene: 5. CDR3 length: 14 residues. The germline CDR1 and CDR2 sequences are SNHLY and FYNNEI. Sequencing used immunoSEQ multiplex PCR; TCRdb keeps in-frame clones, though not all of them. The data show fewer than 200,000 clones, approximately 92% seen once. The sample holds one count of this clone. Specimen: blood. The receptor comes from a man aged 30 to 39 in good health. The V gene is TRBV2, the J gene TRBJ2-2, with 10 bases identical to TRBD1. In DNA, the CDR3 is TGTGCCAGCGGGACAGGGGATAGGACCGGGGAGCTGTTTTTT. The encoded protein is CASGTGDRTGELFF.